This TCR beta chain was found in a study of T cells in Graves' hyperthyroidism and ophthalmopathy. The CDR3 runs 16 residues. Germline CDR1 SGHVS, CDR2 FQNEAQ. The V and J ends lost 2 bases and 3 bases respectively, with 17 bases between them. The sample holds many counts of this clonotype. TCR beta CDR3 region amplification was performed from RNA transcripts. The HTBI primer set was used in a first-round RT-PCR of the TCR CDR3. From the multiplex PCR reads, TCRdb called clonotypes with MiXCR, one entry per CDR3 protein. The sample includes under 350,000 distinct CDR3 sequences, 21% of them seen just once. Graves' hyperthyroidism qualified as stable when ophthalmopathy did not progress within 18 months. Hyperthyroidism patients were newly diagnosed, had disease duration under 2 months, and were aged 18 to 65 years. Diagnostic assessment was based on clinical symptoms, serum thyroxine and TRAb, thyroid ultrasound and orbital computed tomography.

The sequence came from a woman between 50 and 59 years old with Graves' hyperthyroidism. What was sequenced was blood. V usage is TRBV7-8 and J usage is TRBJ2-7; D is perhaps TRBD2 (7 bases). The CDR3 region is CASSLRGGVNCYEQYF. The CDR3 region has the DNA TGTGCCAGCAGCTTAAGGGGGGGGGTCAACTGCTACGAGCAGTACTTC.